This T cell receptor beta chain was sequenced for a study of CD8+CD57+ T cells in acquired aplastic anemia. Overall study context: DNA per sorted CD4+ or CD8+ sample ranged roughly 0.17 to 27.4 ug, averaging roughly 3.2 ug.

General observations from the study: Patients had around 30 CD8+ CDR3 sequences in common with controls (the shared set). Controls and patients did not differ significantly in CD8+ Simpson's diversity.

Of note for this clonotype: The antigen remains unidentified.

Germline V CDR1 and CDR2: DFQATT, SNEGSKA (reference sequence). V shed 1 base, J shed 13 bases, and the junction held 6 bases outside the gene matches. The CDR3 loop spans 13 amino acids. Genomic DNA provided the template from which TCR beta VDJ and CDR3 profiles were obtained. MiXCR, applied by TCRdb to the reads, yields one record per CDR3 protein. The repertoire holds about 270,000 distinct CDR3 sequences, 56% seen once, with 6.5% to 10% in the top ten. The source is a human donor with severe aplastic anemia or a healthy control (not recorded which). Specimen: sorted CD4+, CD8+, or CD8+CD57+ T cells (not recorded which) from PBMCs. The rearrangement uses TRBV20-1 and TRBJ2-6, with 8 nucleotides matching TRBD2. Here the CDR3 DNA reads TGCAGTGCTAGAGGAGCGGGGGCCGAGGTCCTGACTTTC. Its translation: CSARGAGAEVLTF.